This is a list of T cell receptor beta chains from one sample in a study of blood T cell repertoires in COVID-19. Sequenced by immunoSEQ multiplex PCR; TCRdb stores in-frame clones only, minus some. This repertoire shows around 270,000 clones, roughly 91% found once; its top ten account for roughly 5.1%. Sequencing was carried out using peripheral blood. These receptors originate from a man aged 35 to 55 with acute or convalescent COVID-19. CDR3s include the opening cysteine and the closing phenylalanine or tryptophan. The order of the fields is J gene, V gene, D gene, clone size, CDR3 DNA, CDR3 protein. D genes are given only for firm matches. Some rows have no size entry. The others give once, few or many, or a class for an expanded clone.

TRBJ1-3	TRBV29-1	-	-	TGCAGCGTTTTACAGGCAAACACCATATATTTT	CSVLQANTIYF
TRBJ2-5	TRBV5-1	TRBD2	-	TGCGCCAGCAGCTCCGGGGGGGCCTGGGAGACCCAGTACTTC	CASSSGGAWETQYF
TRBJ1-5	TRBV29-1	-	-	TGCAGCGTCTGCGCAGGCCCCAATCAGCCCCAGCATTTT	CSVCAGPNQPQHF
TRBJ2-1	TRBV6-5	-	-	TGTGCCAGCACGGGATCCCGGAATGAGCAGTTCTTC	CASTGSRNEQFF
TRBJ1-1	TRBV12-5	-	-	TGTGCTAGTGGTTTGGTCTACGGGATGAACACTGAAGCTTTCTTT	CASGLVYGMNTEAFF
TRBJ1-1	TRBV6-2/TRBV6-3	-	-	TGTGCCAGCAGTTACGACCTCTGGGAGGGATGGTCTGAAGCTTTCTTT	CASSYDLWEGWSEAFF
TRBJ1-5	TRBV6-5	-	-	TGTGCCAGCAGTCCGGTACAGGGAAGCAATCAGCCCCAGCATTTT	CASSPVQGSNQPQHF
TRBJ2-7	TRBV3-1/TRBV3-2	TRBD2	-	TGTGCCAGCAGCCCCTGGAGCGGGGGCTACGAGCAGTACTTC	CASSPWSGGYEQYF
TRBJ2-7	TRBV12-5	-	-	TGTGCTAGTGGCCGAGACAGTGCCTACGAGCAGTACTTC	CASGRDSAYEQYF
TRBJ2-7	TRBV5-1	-	-	TGCGCCAGCAGCGGGGGGACAGCACTGACTTACGAGCAGTACTTC	CASSGGTALTYEQYF
TRBJ1-4	TRBV19	TRBD1	-	TGTGCCAGTACCCCACAGGGGAATAATGAAAAACTGTTTTTT	CASTPQGNNEKLFF
TRBJ2-7	TRBV12-5	-	-	TGTGCTAGTGGTTTAACAGGGAGGGTATACGAGCAGTACTTC	CASGLTGRVYEQYF
TRBJ2-3	TRBV7-3	TRBD2	-	TGTGCCAGCAGCACGGGACTAGCGGGGGTGACAGATACGCAGTATTTT	CASSTGLAGVTDTQYF
TRBJ1-1	TRBV10-2	TRBD1	-	TGCGCCAGCAGCAACCACAGGGGGTCGGCTTTCTTT	CASSNHRGSAFF
TRBJ1-2	TRBV5-1	TRBD1	-	TGCGCCAGCAGCGGGACAGGGAGGAACTATGGCTACACCTTC	CASSGTGRNYGYTF
TRBJ2-1	TRBV6-5	-	-	TGTGCCAGCAGTTACTCCATGGGCCCGTGGAATGAGCAGTTCTTC	CASSYSMGPWNEQFF
TRBJ2-3	TRBV6-5	-	-	TGTGCCAGCACTAGGCAAGGAGATACGCAGTATTTT	CASTRQGDTQYF
TRBJ2-1	TRBV6-5	TRBD2	once	TGTGCCAGCAATTCCGGACTAGCCTCGTGGAGTGAGCAGTTCTTC	CASNSGLASWSEQFF
TRBJ1-3	TRBV12-3/TRBV12-4	TRBD1	-	TGTGCCAGCAGCTACAGGGGGTCGGCCACCATATATTTT	CASSYRGSATIYF
TRBJ2-1	TRBV6-4	TRBD2	-	TGTGCCAGCAGTGACCGCCTAGCGGGGCCCAATGAGCAGTTCTTC	CASSDRLAGPNEQFF
TRBJ1-1	TRBV5-4	-	-	TGTGCCAGCAGCTTGGGACAGCCGTACGGTTGGAACACTGAAGCTTTCTTT	CASSLGQPYGWNTEAFF
TRBJ1-6	TRBV5-1	TRBD1	few	TGCGCCAGCAGCTTGAGGGGGACAGTCTATAATTCACCCCTCCACTTT	CASSLRGTVYNSPLHF
TRBJ1-1	TRBV5-1	TRBD1	-	TGCGCCAGCAAATTGGGACAGGGGAACACTGAAGCTTTCTTT	CASKLGQGNTEAFF
TRBJ1-6	TRBV5-8	-	-	TGTGCCAGCAGCGGACAAGACCTGAGCTCCTATAATTCACCCCTCCACTTT	CASSGQDLSSYNSPLHF
TRBJ1-2	TRBV24-1	-	-	TGTGCCACCAGTGATCCCTTCGGGGGCTACACCTTC	CATSDPFGGYTF
TRBJ2-7	TRBV18	TRBD1	-	TGTGCCAGCTCATGGACAGGAGCTTCCTACGAGCAGTACTTC	CASSWTGASYEQYF
TRBJ1-5	TRBV6-5	-	-	TGTGCCAGCAATACAGGGCTCAGCAATCAGCCCCAGCATTTT	CASNTGLSNQPQHF
TRBJ1-2	TRBV5-8	TRBD1	few	TGTGCCAGCAGCTGGACAGGGGCGACGGTCTATGGCTACACCTTC	CASSWTGATVYGYTF
TRBJ2-2	TRBV30	TRBD1	once	TGTGCCTGGAAACAGGGGATCGGGGCCGGGGAGCTGTTTTTT	CAWKQGIGAGELFF
TRBJ1-2	TRBV2	-	-	TGTGCCAGCGTTAAGGGACAATTATTGGATGGCTACACCTTC	CASVKGQLLDGYTF
TRBJ2-6	TRBV27	-	-	TGTGCCAGCAGTTACAGCTCTGGGGCCAACGTCCTGACTTTC	CASSYSSGANVLTF
TRBJ1-5	TRBV19	-	-	TGTGCCAGTACGACCGGGGTGGGCAATCAGCCCCAGCATTTT	CASTTGVGNQPQHF
TRBJ2-1	TRBV15	TRBD1	-	TGTGCCACCGGGACAGGGGCCTACAATGAGCAGTTCTTC	CATGTGAYNEQFF
TRBJ2-7	TRBV9	-	-	TGTGCCAGCAGCGTAAGCTCCATGCCCTACGAGCAGTACTTC	CASSVSSMPYEQYF
TRBJ1-5	TRBV12-3/TRBV12-4	-	-	TGTGCCAGCAGTTTATCGGGGGGACAGCCCCAGCATTTT	CASSLSGGQPQHF
TRBJ2-2	TRBV12-5	-	-	TGTGCTAGTGGACAGGTGAACACCGGGGAGCTGTTTTTT	CASGQVNTGELFF
TRBJ1-2	TRBV5-4	-	-	TGTGCCAGCAGCGCGGACCGGGACATCTTTGGGGGCGATGGCTACACCTTC	CASSADRDIFGGDGYTF
TRBJ2-1	TRBV2	TRBD1	-	TGTGCCAGCAGTGTCCCTCAGGGGGTAAAAGACCTTCGGTACAATGAGCAGTTCTTC	CASSVPQGVKDLRYNEQFF
TRBJ2-7	TRBV5-4	-	-	TGTGCCAGCAGTCTCGCTCGGGGGACAGCACTTTCCTACGAGCAGTACTTC	CASSLARGTALSYEQYF
TRBJ2-3	TRBV30	-	-	TGTGCCTGGAGTGTTGAGGGTCCAGATACGCAGTATTTT	CAWSVEGPDTQYF
TRBJ1-3	TRBV5-8	-	once	TGTGCCAGCAGCTTTGACAGACGAAACACCATATATTTT	CASSFDRRNTIYF
TRBJ1-5	TRBV4-2	-	-	TGTGCCAGCAGCCCCCGAGGACGAGGGCAGCCCCAGCATTTT	CASSPRGRGQPQHF
TRBJ2-6	TRBV7-8	-	-	TGTGCCAGCAGCTTAATCAGCTCTGGGGCCAACGTCCTGACTTTC	CASSLISSGANVLTF
TRBJ2-1	TRBV28	TRBD1	-	TGTGCCAGCACACCTCCGGGACAGGGGATGAGGAATGAGCAGTTCTTC	CASTPPGQGMRNEQFF